This TCR beta chain was retrieved from a study of CD8 T cells in ankylosing spondylitis. General study points: Before this, some motif variants had been reported in reactive arthritis synovial fluid and blood. Significant enrichment of disease-linked clones was reportedly seen in matched ankylosing spondylitis synovial fluid. A TCR beta motif of under ten highly homologous variants seemed to mark ankylosing spondylitis blood.

With molecular barcodes, quantitative 5'-RACE was used to make the TCR beta libraries. One entry per CDR3 protein, called by TCRdb with MiXCR from the 5' RACE reads. The sample carries about 450,000 distinct CDR3 sequences, roughly a quarter recorded once. A word on this clonotype: Its specificity is not known.

The CDR3 is 15 amino acids. The germline V gene encodes CDR1 SGHDT and CDR2 YYEEEE. The J segment lost 3 bases and the V segment lost 0 bases, leaving 2 bases of the junction unmatched. This chain uses TRBV5-6 with TRBJ2-7; TRBD2 aligns across 11 bases. The TCR comes from a male donor with ankylosing spondylitis. Sequencing was performed on blood, either unsorted or a sorted T cell fraction (not recorded which). CDR3 DNA: TGTGCCAGCAGCTTGGGACTAGCGGGACTCTACGAGCAGTACTTC. The encoded protein is CASSLGLAGLYEQYF.